These T cell receptor beta chains were read from a single sample in a study of patients and donors after allogeneic stem cell transplantation. Using its own MiXCR run on the RT-PCR reads, TCRdb lists one record per CDR3 protein. The data hold about 230,000 distinct CDR3 sequences, with 13% to 15% observed a single time. Sequencing was performed on blood, either unsorted or a sorted T cell fraction (not recorded which). The source of these receptors is a human donor who was either an allogeneic HSCT recipient or a stem cell or donor lymphocyte infusion donor (not recorded which). It is not recorded whose cells these are; they may come from a transplant donor. CDR3s include the opening cysteine and the closing phenylalanine or tryptophan. The D gene is left open where the match is weak. Only some rows state a clone size, as once, few, many or a class for expanded clones.

TGTGCCACCGCCGGAGGGGATACCTACGAGCAGTACTTC	CATAGGDTYEQYF	-	-	TRBV18	TRBJ2-7
TGTGCCAGCAGCCATGACTGGAGCAATCAGCCCCAGCATTTT	CASSHDWSNQPQHF	-	many	TRBV7-2	TRBJ1-5
TGCAGTGCCGCGGACAGGGTAAAAGGGTATGGCTACACCTTC	CSAADRVKGYGYTF	TRBD1	-	TRBV20-1	TRBJ1-2
TGCAGTGCTATTGGGCAGGGGGCCTGGAACACTGAAGCTTTCTTT	CSAIGQGAWNTEAFF	TRBD1	-	TRBV20-1	TRBJ1-1
TGTGCCAGCAGCTCCGTAATACAGGGTAGAGATAGAAACGAGCAGTACTTC	CASSSVIQGRDRNEQYF	-	few	TRBV11-3	TRBJ2-7
TGTGCCAGCAACCATAATCTAGCGGGAGTCAAGAATGAGCAGTTCTTC	CASNHNLAGVKNEQFF	TRBD2	many	TRBV12-3/TRBV12-4	TRBJ2-1
TGTGCCAGCAGCCCCGTTACAGGGGGCCTGATTGAGCGGAAACTGTTTTTT	CASSPVTGGLIERKLFF	TRBD1	-	TRBV6-1	TRBJ1-4
TGTGCCAGCAGCTTAAGCGGGGGATACTACGAGCAGTACTTC	CASSLSGGYYEQYF	TRBD2	-	TRBV7-2	TRBJ2-7
TGTGCCAGCAGCGCGGGACTGCTCTCCTACGAGCAGTACTTC	CASSAGLLSYEQYF	-	-	TRBV7-9	TRBJ2-7
TGTGCCAGCAGTAGGACATCAACTAATGAAAAACTGTTTTTT	CASSRTSTNEKLFF	-	few	TRBV6-1	TRBJ1-4
TGTGCCAGCAGCTTAGATTATAGTTCACCCCTCCACTTT	CASSLDYSSPLHF	-	-	TRBV7-2	TRBJ1-6
TGTGCCAGCAGTGAACCCGGGACGCTCGGCGGCTACACCTTC	CASSEPGTLGGYTF	-	many	TRBV25-1	TRBJ1-2
TGTGCCAGCAGCCAAGGTCCGCTAGCGGGAAAGTCCCACAATGAGCAGTTCTTC	CASSQGPLAGKSHNEQFF	TRBD2	many	TRBV4-2	TRBJ2-1
TGTGCCAGCAGCTTGAGAAGTATTGGTTCTGAGACCCAGTACTTC	CASSLRSIGSETQYF	-	many	TRBV5-6	TRBJ2-5
TGCAGTGCCCGAAGGGCGAGCTCCTATAATTCACCCCTCCACTTT	CSARRASSYNSPLHF	-	few	TRBV20-1	TRBJ1-6
TGCGCCAGCAGCCAATCTCAGGGAGTCCCCGGGGAGCTGTTTTTT	CASSQSQGVPGELFF	-	many	TRBV4-1	TRBJ2-2
TGTGCCAGCAGCATATATGGGACCGATACCTACAATGAGCAGTTCTTC	CASSIYGTDTYNEQFF	-	-	TRBV12-3/TRBV12-4	TRBJ2-1
TGTGCCAGCAGCCCGACTAGTTTGGGTCAGCAAGATACGCAGTATTTT	CASSPTSLGQQDTQYF	-	few	TRBV4-2	TRBJ2-3
TGTGCCAGCACTACCGGGAGGCAGGATACGCAGTATTTT	CASTTGRQDTQYF	TRBD2	-	TRBV2	TRBJ2-3
TGTGCCAGCAGCTCCCCCCGGGAGGACCAGTACTTC	CASSSPREDQYF	TRBD2	-	TRBV7-8	TRBJ2-5
TGTGCCAGCAGTCTATTGACTAGCGGGAGACCCAATGAGCAGTTCTTC	CASSLLTSGRPNEQFF	TRBD2	many	TRBV27	TRBJ2-1
TGCAGTGCTCTATCCGGGACAGGGGACTACGAGCAGTACTTC	CSALSGTGDYEQYF	TRBD1	few	TRBV20-1	TRBJ2-7
TGTGCCACCAGTGATTCCCGACTAGCGGGAGAAAGAAACATTCAGTACTTC	CATSDSRLAGERNIQYF	TRBD2	-	TRBV24-1	TRBJ2-4
TGTGCCAGCAGTTACGTGCTCCGTAGGAGATCGAACACTGAAGCTTTCTTT	CASSYVLRRRSNTEAFF	-	-	TRBV6-2/TRBV6-3	TRBJ1-1
TGCAGTGCTAGCCAGGGGACTAATGAAAAACTGTTTTTT	CSASQGTNEKLFF	-	many	TRBV20-1	TRBJ1-4
TGCAGTGCACCTAGCGGGAGGACCTACCCCTACGAGCAGTACTTC	CSAPSGRTYPYEQYF	TRBD2	few	TRBV20-1	TRBJ2-7
TGTGCCAGCAGCTTAGACCGTGGGGACACCATATATTTT	CASSLDRGDTIYF	-	-	TRBV7-8	TRBJ1-3
TGTGCCTGGAGTCACGGTAGGGGGTTAGGTGAAAAACTGTTTTTT	CAWSHGRGLGEKLFF	-	few	TRBV30	TRBJ1-4